Reported below is one T cell receptor beta chain. These data belong to a study of blood T cell repertoires in COVID-19. The method was immunoSEQ multiplex PCR; TCRdb's version includes in-frame clones alone and lacks a portion of them. The sample lists approximately 150,000 clones, about four fifths occurring once. Trimming cost V 7 bases and J 5 bases, with 17 bases left between them. This CDR3 comprises 14 residues. Germline values: CDR1 SNHLY, CDR2 FYNNEI. This chain connects TRBV2 to TRBJ1-1; D call uncertain. What was sequenced was peripheral blood. The sequence was obtained from a human donor in a cohort sampled during active COVID-19. The CDR3 DNA reads as TGTGCCAGCACCAACTCGCCCGCCGAGACTGAAGCTTTCTTT. It is translated as CASTNSPAETEAFF.